These 22 T cell receptor beta chains were sequenced from one sample in a study of cytomegalovirus exposure and HLA in healthy donors. A multiplex PCR was run with 60 Vbeta primers and 13 Jbeta primers. The repertoire was sequenced with immunoSEQ multiplex PCR; TCRdb's copy has only in-frame clones and lacks some. The sample shows 150,000 or so clones, around three quarters of them seen only once. The source material was PBMCs. The origin of the receptors is a man aged 40-49 years in good health and CMV-seropositive.

The genes are TRBV30 and TRBJ2-7, with D maybe TRBD1 (7 bases). CDR1 GTSNPN and CDR2 SVGIG come from the germline V gene (reference sequence). This CDR3 has 15 amino acids. V shed 0 bases and J shed 5 bases, with 17 bases lying between them. The DNA for the CDR3 is TGTGCCTGGAGTGTATGGGGCGCAGGGGGGCACGAGCAGTACTTC. Translation: CAWSVWGAGGHEQYF.

This rearrangement joins TRBV27 to TRBJ2-7; 9 bases align to TRBD1. The CDR3 has 13 residues. CDR1 MNHEY and CDR2 SMNVEV come from the germline V gene (reference sequence). V shed 6 bases, J shed 2 bases, and the junction held 2 bases outside the gene matches. The CDR3 loop is CASRRDRAYEQYF. The CDR3 nucleotides read TGTGCCAGCAGAAGGGACAGGGCCTACGAGCAGTACTTC.

The chain joins TRBV15 to TRBJ1-1; 7 bases are shared with TRBD1. The ends lost 3 bases at V and 2 bases at J; junction bases unmatched: 3. Per germline, CDR1 LNHNV and CDR2 YYDKDF (reference sequence). The CDR3 runs 14 residues. The CDR3 loop reads CATSRGDSNTEAFF. CDR3 sequence (DNA): TGTGCCACCAGCAGGGGGGACAGTAACACTGAAGCTTTCTTT.

This clone was seen only a few times. The chain carries TRBV9 and TRBJ2-1; 9 nucleotides line up with TRBD1. Germline-derived CDR1 and CDR2 are SGDLS and YYNGEE. This CDR3 comprises 16 residues. The J segment lost 5 bases and the V segment lost 2 bases, leaving 8 bases of the junction unmatched. The chain's CDR3 is CASSVYPGQGNNEQFF. The CDR3 DNA follows: TGTGCCAGCAGCGTTTATCCGGGACAGGGAAACAATGAGCAGTTCTTC.

The chain combines TRBV7-8 with TRBJ2-7, with D possibly matching TRBD2 (7 bases). Trimming removed 5 bases from V and 3 bases from J, with 20 bases in between. Germline values: CDR1 SGHVS, CDR2 FQNEAQ. There are 16 residues in the CDR3. The CDR3 sequence is CASSPEGGRALYEQYF. The DNA for the CDR3 is TGTGCCAGCAGCCCCGAGGGGGGGAGGGCCCTCTACGAGCAGTACTTC.

The chain links TRBV5-8 to TRBJ2-5; D uncertain. Trimming took 4 bases from V and 4 from J, leaving 5 bases between them. The CDR3 is made up of 11 amino acids. Germline assignment: CDR1 SGHTS and CDR2 YDEGEE. The CDR3 nucleotides are TGTGCCAGCAGCCTCCGAGAGACCCAGTACTTC. It encodes CASSLRETQYF.

The chain carries TRBV6-6 and TRBJ1-1; 9 bases fit TRBD1. Trimming at V came to 6 bases and at J to 5 bases, leaving 7 bases not matched to a gene. Germline CDR1 is MNHNY and CDR2 is SVGAGI (reference sequence). CDR3 size: 14 residues. The CDR3 region has the DNA TGTGCCAGCAGCGTGGACAGGGGCGATACTGAAGCTTTCTTT. It codes for CASSVDRGDTEAFF.

Concerning this clone itself: Compared with germline, one end of the junction differs, possibly owing to a read error. The chain uses TRBV7-7 and TRBJ2-1; TRBD1 agrees at 11 bases. Germline V gene sequence: CDR1 SSHAT, CDR2 FNYEAQ (reference sequence). This CDR3 is built from 14 residues. CDR3 bases: TGTACCAGCAGCCTTAGCGGGACAGGGGGTGAGCAGTTCTTC. Its translation is CTSSLSGTGGEQFF.

The V call is TRBV14, the J call TRBJ1-1; D might be TRBD1 (6 bases). The ends were cut back, 4 bases at V and 5 bases at J, with 20 bases in the middle. The germline V gene encodes CDR1 SGHDN and CDR2 FVKESK. The CDR3 consists of 16 residues. CDR3 DNA: TGTGCCAGCAGCCGTATGATACAGGGAGAGTCGACTGAAGCTTTCTTT. Translation gives CASSRMIQGESTEAFF. Variable domain in full (rest from reference TRBV14 and TRBJ1-1): EAGVTQFPSHSVIEKGQTVTLRCDPISGHDNLYWYRRVMGKEIKFLLHFVKESKQDESGMPNNRFLAERTGGTYSTLKVQPAELEDSGVYFCASSRMIQGESTEAFFGQGTRLTVV.

The chain employs TRBV28 and TRBJ2-5; 7 nucleotides align to TRBD2. Per germline, CDR1 MDHEN and CDR2 SYDVKM. This CDR3 comprises 15 residues. V dropped 4 bases and J dropped 0; count of bases not matched to a gene: 5. The CDR3 region is CASSSSSGHQETQYF. The CDR3 nucleotides read TGTGCCAGCAGTTCCTCTAGCGGCCACCAAGAGACCCAGTACTTC.

The V gene is TRBV5-4, the J gene TRBJ2-7; 9 bases agree with TRBD1. After removal of 4 bases from V and 6 bases from J, the junction contained 8 bases not matched to a gene. Germline assignment: CDR1 SGHNT and CDR2 YYREEE (reference sequence). The CDR3 has 14 amino acids. The CDR3 here is CASSPGTGTAEQYF. Here the CDR3 DNA reads TGTGCCAGCAGCCCGGGGACAGGGACTGCCGAGCAGTACTTC.

This clone was counted between two and nine times. The chain joins TRBV6-6 to TRBJ2-7; D might be TRBD1 (6 bases). The CDR3 is made up of 14 amino acids. Looked up from germline, CDR1 is MNHNY and CDR2 is SVGAGI (reference sequence). Trimming left V 1 base short and J 6 bases short, with 13 bases between. CDR3 sequence reads: CASSYLGRGSEQYF. In nucleotides, the CDR3 is TGTGCCAGCAGTTACTTGGGCAGGGGAAGCGAGCAGTACTTC.

CDR3 coding DNA: TGCGCCAGCAGCTGGGGATCGACAGGGTCCTACGAGCAGTACTTC. As protein: CASSWGSTGSYEQYF. V is TRBV5-1 and J is TRBJ2-7; 7 bases are a match to TRBD1. CDR3 size: 15 residues. V trimming: 3 bases; J trimming: 1 base; junction bases outside the gene matches: 7. Looked up from germline, CDR1 is SGHRS and CDR2 is YFSETQ.

This chain connects TRBV4-1 to TRBJ1-2; 7 nucleotides match TRBD1. V shed 3 bases and J 1 base; nucleotides not matched to a gene: 8. The CDR3 runs 16 residues. Germline V CDR1 and CDR2: MGHRA, YSYEKL. CDR3: CASSHREGAGNYGYTF. The CDR3 nucleotides are TGCGCCAGCAGCCATCGAGAGGGGGCTGGTAACTATGGCTACACCTTC.

CDR3 DNA sequence: TGTGCCAGCAGTTTAACAGGGCCCTACGAGCAGTACTTC. As protein: CASSLTGPYEQYF. The chain carries TRBV28 and TRBJ2-5, with TRBD1 as a possible D gene (6 bases). The DNA matches TRBJ2-7 better at its end, which makes the J call doubtful. The CDR3 is 13 amino acids. CDR1 is MDHEN and CDR2 is SYDVKM in the germline V gene.

V and J are TRBV29-1 and TRBJ2-1, with D maybe TRBD1 (6 bases). The germline CDR1 and CDR2 sequences are SQVTM and ANQGSEA. This CDR3 contains 13 residues. Trimming cost V 5 bases and J 2 bases, with 10 bases left between them. CDR3 sequence: CSVPAGAYNEQFF. Written as DNA, the CDR3 is TGCAGCGTTCCCGCAGGGGCCTACAATGAGCAGTTCTTC.

In the case of this clone: Here the CDR3 omits its conserved ending phenylalanine or tryptophan, so a read error is the likely source. The DNA is omitted, as the CDR3 cannot be located on it reliably, and the CDR3 follows TCRdb's listing. V gene TRBV6-4 combines with J gene TRBJ2-3; the D segment call TRBD2 is taken from the table without a DNA check. The germline V gene encodes CDR1 MRHNA and CDR2 SNTAGT. The CDR3 region is 13 residues in length, termini included. The CDR3 reads CASSDHPGTSGIL.

The rearrangement uses TRBV7-3 and TRBJ2-3, with 7 bases fitting TRBD2. The CDR3 runs to 14 residues. Germline V gene data show CDR1 as SGHTA and CDR2 as FQGTGA. The trim removed 2 bases at V and 1 base at J, leaving 0 bases unmatched. The CDR3 DNA reads as TGTGCCAGCAGCTTACTAGCGGGCACAGATACGCAGTATTTT. Translating gives CASSLLAGTDTQYF.

The V call is TRBV6-5, the J call TRBJ2-6; D gene ambiguous. CDR1 is MNHEY, CDR2 SVGAGI, per germline. Between the trimmed V and J ends, which lost 0 bases and 0 bases, there was a span of 6 bases. The CDR3 extends over 16 amino acids. CDR3 sequence: CASSYSLASGANVLTF. DNA of the CDR3: TGTGCCAGCAGTTACTCTTTGGCCTCTGGGGCCAACGTCCTGACTTTC.

This chain joins TRBV10-3 and TRBJ2-2; D is perhaps TRBD2 (5 bases). The germline V and J ends were trimmed by 5 bases and 5 bases, with 9 bases remaining between them. Germline V gives CDR1 ENHRY, CDR2 SYGVKD. The CDR3 is 13 amino acids. The CDR3 here is CAISRTGTGELFF. CDR3 sequence (DNA): TGTGCCATCAGTCGGACTGGAACCGGGGAGCTGTTTTTT.

V usage is TRBV10-2 and J usage is TRBJ2-1, with TRBD1 matching 12 bases. Losses at the gene ends were 8 bases for V and 8 bases for J; bases not matched to a gene: 7. This CDR3 region has 14 residues. CDR1 WSHSY and CDR2 SAAADI come from the germline V gene. The DNA for the CDR3 is TGCGCCAGCTACGGGACAGGGGGCGTGTATGAGCAGTTCTTC. This translates into CASYGTGGVYEQFF.

This chain connects TRBV15 to TRBJ1-5; D might be TRBD1 (5 bases). Germline-derived CDR1 and CDR2 are LNHNV and YYDKDF (reference sequence). The CDR3 sequence is 13 residues long. The V end lost 5 bases, the J end lost 4 bases, and 9 bases lay between the germline ends. This chain's CDR3 is CATSWGENQPQHF. The CDR3, as DNA: TGTGCCACCAGCTGGGGGGAGAATCAGCCCCAGCATTTT.